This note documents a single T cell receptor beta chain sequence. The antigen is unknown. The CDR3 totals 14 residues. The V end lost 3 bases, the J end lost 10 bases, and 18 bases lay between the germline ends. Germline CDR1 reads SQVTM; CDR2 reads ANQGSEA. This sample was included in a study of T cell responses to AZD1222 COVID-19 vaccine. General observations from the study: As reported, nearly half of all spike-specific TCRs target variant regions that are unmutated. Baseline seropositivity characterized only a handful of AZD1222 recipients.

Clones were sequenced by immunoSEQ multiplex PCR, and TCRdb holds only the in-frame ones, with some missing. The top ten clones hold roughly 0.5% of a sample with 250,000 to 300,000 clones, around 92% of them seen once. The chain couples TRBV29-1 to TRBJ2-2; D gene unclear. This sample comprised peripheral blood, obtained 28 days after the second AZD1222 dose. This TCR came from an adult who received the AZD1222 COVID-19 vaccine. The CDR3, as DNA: TGCAGCGTTGAGCAGGCCCGAGGACCGCCGGAGCTGTTTTTT. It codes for CSVEQARGPPELFF.